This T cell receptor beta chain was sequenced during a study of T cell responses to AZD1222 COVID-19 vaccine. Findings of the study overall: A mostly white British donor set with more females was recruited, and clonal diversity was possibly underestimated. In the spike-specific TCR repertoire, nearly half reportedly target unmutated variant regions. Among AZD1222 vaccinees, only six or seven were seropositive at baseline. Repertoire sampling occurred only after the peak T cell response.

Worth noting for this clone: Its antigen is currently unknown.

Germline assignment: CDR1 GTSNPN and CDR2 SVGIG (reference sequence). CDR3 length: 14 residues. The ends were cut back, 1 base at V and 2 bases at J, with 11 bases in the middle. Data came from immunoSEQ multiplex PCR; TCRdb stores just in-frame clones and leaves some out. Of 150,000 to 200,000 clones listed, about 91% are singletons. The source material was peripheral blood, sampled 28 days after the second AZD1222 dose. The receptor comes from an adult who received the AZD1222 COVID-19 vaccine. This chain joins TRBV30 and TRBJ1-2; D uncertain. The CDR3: CAWSAFRGNYGYTF. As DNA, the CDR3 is TGTGCCTGGAGTGCCTTTCGCGGCAACTATGGCTACACCTTC. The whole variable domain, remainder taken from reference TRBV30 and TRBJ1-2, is SQTIHQWPATLVQPVGSPLSLECTVEGTSNPNLYWYRQAAGRGLQLLFYSVGIGQISSEVPQNLSASRPQDRQFILSSKKLLLSDSGFYLCAWSAFRGNYGYTFGSGTRLTVV.